This entry lists 15 T cell receptor beta chains sequenced from one sample in a study of cytomegalovirus exposure and HLA in healthy donors. The study ran its PCR with 60 Vbeta and 13 Jbeta primers. Assay: immunoSEQ multiplex PCR; the TCRdb copy retains only in-frame clones and omits some. The sample includes more than 100,000 clones, approximately 78% of them seen just once. Sequencing input: PBMCs. Receptor source: a woman aged 40 to 49 in good health and CMV-seropositive.

For this clone: The same CDR3 is also encoded by other DNA sequences in this sample. The chain joins TRBV7-2 to TRBJ1-4, with 7 bases matching TRBD1. J gave up 5 bases and V 1 base, and 1 base lay outside the gene matches. Germline loops: CDR1 SGHTA, CDR2 FQGNSA. This CDR3 is built from 14 residues. CDR3 bases: TGTGCCAGCAGCTTAGGACAGGGAAATGAAAAACTGTTTTTT. This sequence encodes CASSLGQGNEKLFF.

This clone came up a few times. The rearrangement joins TRBV5-8 to TRBJ1-5; D perhaps matches TRBD1 (5 bases). Germline V gene lookup returns CDR1 SGHTS and CDR2 YDEGEE. V was cut by 0 bases and J by 5 bases, with 12 bases left in between. The CDR3 is 15 residues long. The CDR3: CASSLGTLQDQPQHF. CDR3 bases: TGTGCCAGCAGCTTGGGAACTTTACAGGATCAGCCCCAGCATTTT.

This chain connects TRBV6-1 to TRBJ1-1; 8 bases fit TRBD1. V lost 6 bases to trimming and J lost 1 base; unmatched junction nucleotides: 7. Germline V gives CDR1 MNHNS, CDR2 SASEGT. CDR3 length equals 15 residues. The CDR3 DNA reads as TGTGCCAGCAGCTCAGGGGGCGGAGGGAACACTGAAGCTTTCTTT. Amino acid sequence: CASSSGGGGNTEAFF.

CDR3 sequence (DNA): TGTGCCAGCAGCTTGAAGGGCAGGGAGGTGGATGGCTACACCTTC. Translation gives CASSLKGREVDGYTF. This chain uses TRBV5-4 with TRBJ1-2, with D perhaps TRBD1 (5 bases). Germline CDR1 SGHNT, CDR2 YYREEE (reference sequence). Trimming took 1 base from V and 6 from J, leaving 16 bases between them. The CDR3 spans 15 residues. The complete variable domain, with remaining parts taken from reference TRBV5-4 and TRBJ1-2, reads ETGVTQSPTHLIKTRGQQVTLRCSSQSGHNTVSWYQQALGQGPQFIFQYYREEENGRGNFPPRFSGLQFPNYSSELNVNALELDDSALYLCASSLKGREVDGYTFGSGTRLTVV.

This chain connects TRBV14 to TRBJ2-2, with D possibly matching TRBD1 (5 bases). The CDR3 contains 15 residues. Germline V gene data show CDR1 as SGHDN and CDR2 as FVKESK. V dropped 1 base and J dropped 6 bases, with 12 bases sitting between them. CDR3 sequence: CASSQAQGTAGELFF. The CDR3 region has the DNA TGTGCCAGCAGCCAAGCGCAGGGTACGGCCGGGGAGCTGTTTTTT.

The CDR3 DNA reads as TGTGCCAGCTCAGTATTCGGGGGGCAAGGCAATCAGCCCCAGCATTTT. Translating gives CASSVFGGQGNQPQHF. The rearrangement uses TRBV18 and TRBJ1-5, with D possibly matching TRBD1 (6 bases). Trimming removed 5 bases at V and 2 bases at J, with 16 bases between. The CDR3 covers 16 residues. Germline CDR1 KGHSH, CDR2 LQKENI.

The V gene is TRBV5-4, the J gene TRBJ2-5; tentative D call: TRBD2 (6 bases). CDR1 and CDR2 from the germline V gene are SGHNT and YYREEE (reference sequence). This CDR3 region has 15 residues. V was shortened by 4 bases and J by 5 bases, with 18 bases between the two germline ends. CDR3 sequence reads: CASSVILGGSETQYF. The CDR3 region has the DNA TGTGCCAGCAGCGTGATTCTGGGGGGATCTGAGACCCAGTACTTC.

J is TRBJ1-6 and V is TRBV7-7; D not resolved. The CDR3 covers 14 residues. Germline CDR1 is SSHAT and CDR2 is FNYEAQ (reference sequence). V was trimmed by 3 bases and J by 5 bases, leaving 8 bases between them. The CDR3 DNA sequence: TGTGCCAGCAGCTTGGGCAGCCATAATTCACCCCTCCACTTT. It yields the protein CASSLGSHNSPLHF.

This rearrangement joins TRBV27 to TRBJ2-5; tentative D call: TRBD2 (5 bases). Germline CDR1 is MNHEY and CDR2 is SMNVEV (reference sequence). V was trimmed by 4 bases and J by 2 bases, leaving 8 bases between them. CDR3 length: 13 amino acids. CDR3 DNA: TGTGCCAGCAGTTGGACTGCGCAAGAGACCCAGTACTTC. This gives the protein CASSWTAQETQYF.

This chain joins TRBV4-1 and TRBJ2-1, with D perhaps TRBD2 (5 bases). V shed 1 base and J shed 6 bases, with 10 bases lying between them. The CDR3 has 14 residues. The germline gives CDR1 MGHRA, CDR2 YSYEKL. Written as DNA, the CDR3 is TGCGCCAGCAGCCAAGCGGGGAGAGGCAATGAGCAGTTCTTC. It encodes CASSQAGRGNEQFF.

This rearrangement joins TRBV6-5 to TRBJ1-2, with 7 bases that match TRBD1. The CDR3 is 14 residues long. J gave up 2 bases and V 6 bases, and 6 bases lay outside the gene matches. Looked up from germline, CDR1 is MNHEY and CDR2 is SVGAGI. The CDR3 protein is CASRRQGWNYGYTF. DNA for the CDR3: TGTGCCAGCAGACGACAGGGTTGGAACTATGGCTACACCTTC.

The chain employs TRBV7-3 and TRBJ1-6; TRBD1 aligns across 9 bases. The CDR3 spans 14 residues. The germline V gene has CDR1 SGHTA and CDR2 FQGTGA. Germline trimming cut 4 bases from V and 9 bases from J; bases unmatched to any gene: 4. The CDR3 protein is CASSSGTGPSPLHF. The CDR3 nucleotides are TGTGCCAGCAGCTCAGGGACAGGGCCTTCACCCCTCCACTTT. The whole variable domain, filled in from reference TRBV7-3 and TRBJ1-6, reads GAGVSQTPSNKVTEKGKYVELRCDPISGHTALYWYRQSLGQGPEFLIYFQGTGAADDSGLPNDRFFAVRPEGSVSTLKIQRTERGDSAVYLCASSSGTGPSPLHFGNGTRLTVT.

The CDR3 sequence is CASSPSVEGNTIYF. The CDR3 DNA reads as TGTGCCAGCTCACCATCGGTCGAGGGAAACACCATATATTTT. V gene TRBV18 combines with J gene TRBJ1-3; D is undetermined. The length of the CDR3 is 14 residues. Trimming removed 2 bases from V and 4 bases from J, with 9 bases in between. Germline V CDR1 and CDR2: KGHSH, LQKENI. Together with reference TRBV18 and TRBJ1-3, the CDR3 gives the full variable domain: NAGVMQNPRHLVRRRGQEARLRCSPMKGHSHVYWYRQLPEEGLKFMVYLQKENIIDESGMPKERFSAEFPKEGPSILRIQQVVRGDSAAYFCASSPSVEGNTIYFGEGSWLTVV.

J is TRBJ1-5 and V is TRBV7-8, with 7 bases lining up with TRBD1. CDR1 is SGHVS and CDR2 is FQNEAQ in the germline V gene. This CDR3 contains 17 residues. The trim removed 2 bases at V and 3 bases at J, leaving 10 bases unmatched. CDR3 nucleotide sequence: TGTGCCAGCAGCTTAATTGGGACAGTCCTTTCCAATCAGCCCCAGCATTTT. Its protein product is CASSLIGTVLSNQPQHF.

J is TRBJ1-2 and V is TRBV5-1; 8 bases are shared with TRBD1. Germline values: CDR1 SGHRS, CDR2 YFSETQ. The CDR3 contains 15 residues. The V segment lost 4 bases and the J segment 6 bases; nucleotides outside the gene matches: 11. CDR3 in amino acids: CASSDYGQGEDGYTF. The CDR3 DNA follows: TGCGCCAGCAGCGATTATGGACAGGGCGAGGATGGCTACACCTTC. Variable domain in full (rest from reference TRBV5-1 and TRBJ1-2): KAGVTQTPRYLIKTRGQQVTLSCSPISGHRSVSWYQQTPGQGLQFLFEYFSETQRNKGNFPGRFSGRQFSNSRSEMNVSTLELGDSALYLCASSDYGQGEDGYTFGSGTRLTVV.